This T cell receptor beta chain was recorded in a study of CD8 T cells in ankylosing spondylitis. Study-wide results and limits: Blood from ankylosing spondylitis patients appeared to carry a characteristic eight-variant TCR beta motif. In reactive arthritis synovial fluid and blood, some motif variants had been reported before.

TCRdb used MiXCR to reprocess the 5' RACE reads, holding one entry per CDR3 protein. The sample has about 130,000 distinct CDR3 sequences; roughly 13% are singletons. This clonotype has a count of ten or more. Its antigen is as yet unknown. Material: blood, either unsorted or a sorted T cell fraction (not recorded which). This TCR came from a female donor with ankylosing spondylitis or in good health (not recorded which).

The CDR3 loop is CASRGTVNTEAFF. CDR3 bases: TGTGCCAGCAGGGGGACGGTGAACACTGAAGCTTTCTTT. The chain uses TRBV6-1 and TRBJ1-1; D perhaps matches TRBD1 (5 bases). CDR1 MNHNS and CDR2 SASEGT come from the germline V gene. V was shortened by 6 bases and J by 0 bases, with 8 bases between the two germline ends. CDR3 size: 13 residues.